These T cell receptor beta chains were read from a single sample in a study of CD8 T cells in Susac syndrome. Each CDR3 protein gets one entry after TCRdb re-called the immunoSEQ multiplex PCR reads with MiXCR. The sample carries fewer than 350,000 distinct CDR3 sequences, approximately 85% recorded once. The sequencing input was CD8+ T cells from PBMCs. The receptors here all came from a human donor with multiple sclerosis. CDR3s include the opening cysteine and the closing phenylalanine or tryptophan. D genes are given only for firm matches. Clone size, where shown, is once, few, many, or a class for clones that have expanded.

v_call	clone_size	d_call	j_call	cdr3_aa	cdr3_nt
TRBV7-9	-	TRBD1	TRBJ1-2	CASSHRDRPYYGYTF	TGTGCCAGCAGCCATAGGGACAGGCCTTACTATGGCTACACCTTC
TRBV20-1	-	TRBD1	TRBJ1-5	CSAIDRGFYQPQHF	TGCAGTGCTATTGACAGGGGGTTTTATCAGCCCCAGCATTTT
TRBV7-3	-	TRBD2	TRBJ2-7	CASNLSPTSAAPSYEQYF	TGTGCCAGCAACTTATCCCCGACTAGCGCCGCCCCTTCCTACGAGCAGTACTTC
TRBV7-6	-	TRBD2	TRBJ2-7	CASSPRLAGSHEQYF	TGTGCCAGCAGCCCAAGACTAGCGGGATCACACGAGCAGTACTTC
TRBV9	-	-	TRBJ1-5	CASSEIPQRDRADSNQPQHF	TGTGCCAGCAGCGAGATACCCCAGAGAGATAGGGCGGATAGCAATCAGCCCCAGCATTTT
TRBV5-6	-	TRBD1	TRBJ2-1	CASSLGQAAYNEQFF	TGTGCCAGCAGCCTGGGACAGGCCGCCTACAATGAGCAGTTCTTC
TRBV28	-	TRBD2	TRBJ2-2	CASSFFHRLAQTTGELFF	TGTGCCAGCAGTTTCTTCCACCGACTAGCGCAAACGACCGGGGAGCTGTTTTTT
TRBV4-3	-	-	TRBJ1-4	CASSQDGTGAVDEKLFF	TGCGCCAGCAGCCAAGATGGGACCGGCGCTGTCGACGAAAAACTGTTTTTT
TRBV7-9	-	-	TRBJ1-1	CASSLSTGGRNTEAFF	TGTGCCAGCAGCTTAAGTACGGGGGGCAGGAACACTGAAGCTTTCTTT
TRBV6-2/TRBV6-3	-	-	TRBJ2-1	CASTSFSYNEQFF	TGTGCCAGCACTTCCTTCTCCTACAATGAGCAGTTCTTC
TRBV27	-	-	TRBJ1-1	CASSLSPTTNTEAFF	TGTGCCAGCAGTTTATCCCCCACCACGAACACTGAAGCTTTCTTT
TRBV11-2	-	-	TRBJ2-7	CASSDARGFFYEQYF	TGTGCCAGCAGCGACGCACGGGGGTTTTTCTACGAGCAGTACTTC
TRBV28	-	TRBD1	TRBJ2-2	CASSLIDRGPTGELFF	TGTGCCAGCAGTTTAATAGACAGGGGGCCCACCGGGGAGCTGTTTTTT
TRBV18	once	-	TRBJ1-4	CASSPYSTDNEKLFF	TGTGCCAGCTCACCTTATTCGACGGATAATGAAAAACTGTTTTTT
TRBV30	-	-	TRBJ1-1	CAWTIGSMSTEAFF	TGTGCCTGGACCATCGGAAGTATGAGCACTGAAGCTTTCTTT
TRBV7-2	-	-	TRBJ2-1	CASSLVVERGPPYNEQFF	TGTGCCAGCAGCTTAGTGGTTGAACGGGGCCCCCCCTACAATGAGCAGTTCTTC
TRBV3-1	-	-	TRBJ1-5	CASSQGGGDQPQHF	TGTGCCAGCAGCCAAGGTGGGGGAGATCAGCCCCAGCATTTT
TRBV20-1	-	TRBD1	TRBJ1-6	CSARYGQGPIAYNSPLHF	TGCAGTGCTAGATACGGACAGGGCCCTATTGCTTATAATTCACCCCTCCACTTT
TRBV2	-	-	TRBJ2-2	CASSGAPQVGTGELFF	TGTGCCAGCAGTGGGGCACCGCAGGTCGGCACCGGGGAGCTGTTTTTT
TRBV27	-	-	TRBJ1-1	CASSLNPGISNTEAFF	TGTGCCAGCAGTCTAAACCCAGGGATATCGAACACTGAAGCTTTCTTT
TRBV13	-	TRBD2	TRBJ2-7	CASSSRTSAYEQYF	TGTGCCAGCAGCTCCAGGACTAGCGCCTACGAGCAGTACTTC
TRBV7-2	-	-	TRBJ1-1	CASSYLGPNTEAFF	TGTGCCAGCAGCTATCTAGGGCCCAACACTGAAGCTTTCTTT
TRBV7-6	-	TRBD2	TRBJ2-5	CASSLSPFVSGRDQETQYF	TGTGCCAGCAGCCTAAGCCCTTTTGTCAGCGGGAGGGATCAAGAGACCCAGTACTTC
TRBV28	few	-	TRBJ1-5	CASSGVGNQPQHF	TGTGCCAGCAGTGGGGTAGGAAATCAGCCCCAGCATTTT
TRBV5-4	-	-	TRBJ1-2	CASSGDRNYANHGYTF	TGTGCCAGCAGCGGTGACAGGAACTATGCGAACCATGGCTACACCTTC
TRBV3-1	-	-	TRBJ2-1	CASSQWVTAGSDEQFF	TGTGCCAGCAGCCAATGGGTTACCGCGGGAAGCGATGAGCAGTTCTTC
TRBV10-2	few	TRBD2	TRBJ2-1	CASSGTSANEQFF	TGCGCCAGCAGTGGGACTAGTGCCAATGAGCAGTTCTTC
TRBV18	-	TRBD1	TRBJ1-1	CASSPGPAGQGAQDTEAFF	TGTGCCAGCTCACCCGGCCCCGCGGGACAGGGGGCTCAGGACACTGAAGCTTTCTTT
TRBV15	-	-	TRBJ2-1	CATSRDLALPYNEQFF	TGTGCCACCAGCAGAGATTTGGCATTACCATACAATGAGCAGTTCTTC
TRBV18	-	-	TRBJ2-7	CASSPVLRDLFRNEQYF	TGTGCCAGCTCACCAGTACTAAGGGACCTCTTTAGGAACGAGCAGTACTTC
TRBV4-3	-	-	TRBJ2-1	CASSQGIGSGRRGKEQFF	TGCGCCAGCAGCCAAGGGATAGGATCCGGTCGTCGTGGAAAGGAGCAGTTCTTC
TRBV10-3	-	-	TRBJ2-1	CAISVKVTEQFF	TGTGCCATCAGTGTAAAGGTTACTGAGCAGTTCTTC
TRBV7-9	-	-	TRBJ2-7	CASSVLMGHAYEQYF	TGTGCCAGCAGCGTCCTAATGGGACACGCGTACGAGCAGTACTTC
TRBV6-5	-	TRBD1	TRBJ2-1	CASSYAVWSGQGWNEQFF	TGTGCCAGCAGTTACGCAGTGTGGTCGGGACAGGGATGGAATGAGCAGTTCTTC
TRBV24-1	-	-	TRBJ2-7	CATSGVNSDSHFSYEQYF	TGTGCCACCAGTGGGGTAAATTCGGACAGTCATTTCTCCTACGAGCAGTACTTC
TRBV9	-	TRBD1	TRBJ2-7	CASSVTGVPYEQYF	TGTGCCAGCAGCGTTACAGGGGTTCCCTACGAGCAGTACTTC